This TCR beta chain is from a study of blood T cell repertoires in COVID-19. Turning to the study itself: Spain, Italy and the United States supplied samples that represented acute and convalescent COVID-19. Sources were T cells, B-cell-depleted T cells, or PBMCs; the material itself was cDNA or gDNA.

Profiling relied on immunoSEQ multiplex PCR, and the TCRdb table lists in-frame clones only, not all of them. The repertoire consists of roughly 100,000 clones, with over 65% occurring once and the leading ten covering 26%. This CDR3 contains 14 residues. With V trimmed by 7 bases and J by 2 bases, 6 bases remained unmatched. CDR1 and CDR2 from the germline V gene are SQVTM and ANQGSEA. The origin of this receptor is a man between 60 and 75 years old with acute or convalescent COVID-19. The V and J genes are TRBV29-1 and TRBJ2-3; 10 nucleotides match TRBD1. The sequenced sample was peripheral blood. In DNA form, the CDR3 reads TGCAGCGCCACCGGACAGGGGGACACAGATACGCAGTATTTT. It encodes CSATGQGDTDTQYF.